The sample holds a few counts of the clone carrying this T cell receptor (beta chain). This entry comes from a study of identical twins. The CDR3 spans 16 residues. V was cut by 4 bases and J by 0 bases, with 10 bases left in between. Germline V CDR1 and CDR2: MNHEY, SVGAGI. Using its own MiXCR run on the 5' RACE reads, TCRdb lists one record per CDR3 protein. Seen here are about 700,000 distinct CDR3 sequences, about 9.4% observed once, and the top ten hold roughly 0.97%. These data also featured in a second study, about yellow fever vaccine responses in identical twins.

The V gene is TRBV6-5, the J gene TRBJ1-6; TRBD1 is a possible D gene (5 bases). Sequenced: PBMCs. This TCR was recovered from a woman aged 18-29 years in good health. CDR3 bases: TGTGCCAGCAGTTCCGTCGGGGGCTCCTATAATTCACCCCTCCACTTT. Its protein is CASSSVGGSYNSPLHF.